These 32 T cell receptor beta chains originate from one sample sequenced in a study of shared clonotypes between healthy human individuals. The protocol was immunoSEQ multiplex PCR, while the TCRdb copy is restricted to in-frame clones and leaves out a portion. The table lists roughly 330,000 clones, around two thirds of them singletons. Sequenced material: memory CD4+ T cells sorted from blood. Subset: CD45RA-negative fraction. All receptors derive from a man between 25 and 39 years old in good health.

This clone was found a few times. The CDR3 reads CASGPRGQYF. CDR3 DNA sequence: TGTGCTAGTGGCCCAAGGGGGCAGTACTTC. This chain joins TRBV12-5 and TRBJ2-7, with D tentatively TRBD1 (5 bases). There are 10 residues in the CDR3. Germline V gene data show CDR1 as LGHNT and CDR2 as FRNRAP. V lost 6 bases and J lost 9, with 9 bases in between.

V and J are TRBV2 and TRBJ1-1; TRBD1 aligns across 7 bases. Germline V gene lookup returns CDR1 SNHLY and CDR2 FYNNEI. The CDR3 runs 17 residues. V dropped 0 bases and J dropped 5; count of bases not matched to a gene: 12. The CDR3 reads CASSEARRGGLRTEAFF. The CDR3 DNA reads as TGTGCCAGCAGTGAAGCGCGAAGAGGGGGCTTGCGGACTGAAGCTTTCTTT.

Here the CDR3 reads CASSYSAAYNEQFF. CDR3 DNA: TGTGCCAGCAGCTACTCTGCTGCCTACAATGAGCAGTTCTTC. The chain recombines TRBV11-2 with TRBJ2-1; D not certain. Germline V lookup: CDR1 SGHAT, CDR2 FQNNGV. The CDR3 totals 14 residues. V was trimmed by 4 bases and J by 2 bases, leaving 9 bases between them.

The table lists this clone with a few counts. The DNA for the CDR3 is TGTGCCAGCAGCCCCTTAGGTAGCGGGCCTTCGGGTGAGCAGTACTTC. As protein: CASSPLGSGPSGEQYF. This chain uses TRBV9 with TRBJ2-7; TRBD2 matches at 7 bases. Germline CDR1 and CDR2: SGDLS and YYNGEE. V shed 4 bases, J shed 7 bases, and the junction held 17 bases outside the gene matches. The length of the CDR3 is 16 residues.

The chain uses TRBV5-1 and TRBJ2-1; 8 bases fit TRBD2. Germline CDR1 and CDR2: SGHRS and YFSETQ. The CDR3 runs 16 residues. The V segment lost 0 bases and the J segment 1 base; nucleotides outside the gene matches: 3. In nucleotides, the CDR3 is TGCGCCAGCAGCTTGGTGGCGGGAGGTTCCTACAATGAGCAGTTCTTC. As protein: CASSLVAGGSYNEQFF.

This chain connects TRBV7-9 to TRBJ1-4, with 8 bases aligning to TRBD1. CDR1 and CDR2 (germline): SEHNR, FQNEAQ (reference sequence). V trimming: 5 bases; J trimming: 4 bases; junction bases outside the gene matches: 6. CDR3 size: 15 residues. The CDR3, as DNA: TGTGCCAGCAGCCCGGGACAGGAGAATAATGAAAAACTGTTTTTT. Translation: CASSPGQENNEKLFF.

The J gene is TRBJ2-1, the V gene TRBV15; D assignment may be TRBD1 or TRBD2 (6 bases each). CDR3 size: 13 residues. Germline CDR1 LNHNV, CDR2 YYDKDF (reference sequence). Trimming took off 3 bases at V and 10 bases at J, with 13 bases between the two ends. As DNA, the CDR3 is TGTGCCACCAGCAGCGGGGGCCGAGGCGAGCAGTTCTTC. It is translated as CATSSGGRGEQFF.

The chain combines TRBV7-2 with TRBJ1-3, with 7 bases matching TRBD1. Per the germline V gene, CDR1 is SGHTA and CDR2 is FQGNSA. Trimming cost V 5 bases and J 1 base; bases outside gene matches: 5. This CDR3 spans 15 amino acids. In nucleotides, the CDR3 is TGTGCCAGCAGCACCGCGACAGGGTCTGGAAACACCATATATTTT. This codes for CASSTATGSGNTIYF.

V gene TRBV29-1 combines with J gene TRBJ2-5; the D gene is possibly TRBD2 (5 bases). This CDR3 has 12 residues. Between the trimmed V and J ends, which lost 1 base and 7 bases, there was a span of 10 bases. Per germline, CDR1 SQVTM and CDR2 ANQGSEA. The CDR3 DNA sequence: TGCAGCGTTGAAGCGGGGTACGGGACCCAGTACTTC. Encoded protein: CSVEAGYGTQYF.

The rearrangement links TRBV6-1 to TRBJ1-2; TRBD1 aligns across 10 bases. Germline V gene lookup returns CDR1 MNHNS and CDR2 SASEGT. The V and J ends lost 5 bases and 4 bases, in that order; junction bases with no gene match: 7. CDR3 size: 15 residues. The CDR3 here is CASSLLTGGVYGYTF. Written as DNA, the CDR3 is TGTGCCAGCAGTCTTCTGACAGGGGGCGTCTATGGCTACACCTTC.

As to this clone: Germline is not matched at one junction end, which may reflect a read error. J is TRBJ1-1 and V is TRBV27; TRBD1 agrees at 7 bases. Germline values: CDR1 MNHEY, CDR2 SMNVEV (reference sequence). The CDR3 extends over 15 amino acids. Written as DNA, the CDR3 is TGTGCCAGCAGTCCCAGGACCAGGGGGAACCCTGAAGCTTTCTTT. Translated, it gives CASSPRTRGNPEAFF.

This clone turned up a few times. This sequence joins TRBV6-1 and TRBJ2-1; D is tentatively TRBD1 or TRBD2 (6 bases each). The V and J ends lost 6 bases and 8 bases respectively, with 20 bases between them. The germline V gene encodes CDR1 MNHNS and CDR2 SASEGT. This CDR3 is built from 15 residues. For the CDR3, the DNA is TGTGCCAGCAGCTACCCCGAAGGGGGGTTCGATGAGCAGTTCTTC. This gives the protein CASSYPEGGFDEQFF.

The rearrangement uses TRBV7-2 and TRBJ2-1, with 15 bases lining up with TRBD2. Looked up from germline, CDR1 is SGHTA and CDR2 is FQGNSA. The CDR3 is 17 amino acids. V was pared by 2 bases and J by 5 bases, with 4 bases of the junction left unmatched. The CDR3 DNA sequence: TGTGCCAGCAGCTTACCAGGACTAGCGGGAGGGAACAATGAGCAGTTCTTC. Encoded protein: CASSLPGLAGGNNEQFF.

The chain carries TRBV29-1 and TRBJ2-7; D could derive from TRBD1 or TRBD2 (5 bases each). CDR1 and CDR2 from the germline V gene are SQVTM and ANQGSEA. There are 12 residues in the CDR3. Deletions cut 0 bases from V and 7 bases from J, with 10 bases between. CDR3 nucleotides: TGCAGCGTTGAAGATCGAGGGGAAGAGCAGTACTTC. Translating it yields CSVEDRGEEQYF.

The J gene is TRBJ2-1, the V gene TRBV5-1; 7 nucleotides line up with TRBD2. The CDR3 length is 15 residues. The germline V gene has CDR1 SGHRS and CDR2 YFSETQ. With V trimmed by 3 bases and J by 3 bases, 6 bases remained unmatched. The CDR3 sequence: CASSSGLAVYNEQFF. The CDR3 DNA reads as TGCGCCAGCAGCTCCGGGCTAGCGGTCTACAATGAGCAGTTCTTC.

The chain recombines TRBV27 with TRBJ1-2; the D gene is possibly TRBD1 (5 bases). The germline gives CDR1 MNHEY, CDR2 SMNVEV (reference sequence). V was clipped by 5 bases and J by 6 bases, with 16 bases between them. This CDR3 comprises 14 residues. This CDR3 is CASSPRGVRDGYTF. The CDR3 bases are TGTGCCAGCAGTCCCCGGGGGGTACGGGATGGCTACACCTTC.

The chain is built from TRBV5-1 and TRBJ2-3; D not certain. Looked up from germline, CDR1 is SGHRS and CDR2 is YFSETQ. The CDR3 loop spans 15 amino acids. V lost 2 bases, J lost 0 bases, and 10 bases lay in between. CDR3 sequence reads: CASSFSDPSTDTQYF. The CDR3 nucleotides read TGCGCCAGCAGCTTTTCGGACCCTAGCACAGATACGCAGTATTTT.

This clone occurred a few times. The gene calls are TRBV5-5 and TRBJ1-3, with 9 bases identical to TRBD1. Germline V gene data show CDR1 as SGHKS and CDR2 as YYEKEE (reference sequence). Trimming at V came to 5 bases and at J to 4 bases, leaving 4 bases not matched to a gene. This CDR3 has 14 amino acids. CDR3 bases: TGTGCCAGCAGGCCCACAGGGGGCGGAAACACCATATATTTT. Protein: CASRPTGGGNTIYF.

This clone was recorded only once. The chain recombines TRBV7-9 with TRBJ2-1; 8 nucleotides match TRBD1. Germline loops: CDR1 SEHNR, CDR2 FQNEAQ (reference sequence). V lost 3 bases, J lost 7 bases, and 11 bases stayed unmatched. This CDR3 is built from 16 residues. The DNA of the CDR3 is TGTGCCAGCAGCTTTGGAGACAGGGGACTGTTGAATGAGCAGTTCTTC. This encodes CASSFGDRGLLNEQFF.

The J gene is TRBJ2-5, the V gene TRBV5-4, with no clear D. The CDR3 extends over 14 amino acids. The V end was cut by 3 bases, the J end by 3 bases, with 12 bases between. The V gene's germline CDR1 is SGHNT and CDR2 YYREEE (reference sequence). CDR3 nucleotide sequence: TGTGCCAGCAGCTACGGACGTGGGAAAGAGACCCAGTACTTC. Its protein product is CASSYGRGKETQYF.

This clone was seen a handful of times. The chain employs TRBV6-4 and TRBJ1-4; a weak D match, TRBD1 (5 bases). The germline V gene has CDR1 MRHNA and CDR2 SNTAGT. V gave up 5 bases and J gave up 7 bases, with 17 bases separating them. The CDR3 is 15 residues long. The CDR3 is CASSPPGTNGEKLFF. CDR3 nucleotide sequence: TGTGCCAGCAGTCCGCCCGGGACTAACGGTGAAAAACTGTTTTTT.

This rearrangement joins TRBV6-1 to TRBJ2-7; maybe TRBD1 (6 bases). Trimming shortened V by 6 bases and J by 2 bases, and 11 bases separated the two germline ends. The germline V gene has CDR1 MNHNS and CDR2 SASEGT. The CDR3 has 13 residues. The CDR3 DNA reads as TGTGCCAGCAGCCTAGGGGGTCCCTACGAGCAGTACTTC. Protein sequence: CASSLGGPYEQYF.

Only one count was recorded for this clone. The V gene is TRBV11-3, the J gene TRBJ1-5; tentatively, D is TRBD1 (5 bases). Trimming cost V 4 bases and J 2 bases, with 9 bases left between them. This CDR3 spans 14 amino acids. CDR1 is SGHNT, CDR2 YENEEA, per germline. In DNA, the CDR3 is TGTGCCAGCAGCTCGACAGCAGGCAATCAGCCCCAGCATTTT. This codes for CASSSTAGNQPQHF. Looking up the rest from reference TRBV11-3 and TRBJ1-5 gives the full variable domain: EAGVVQSPRYKIIEKKQPVAFWCNPISGHNTLYWYLQNLGQGPELLIRYENEEAVDDSQLPKDRFSAERLKGVDSTLKIQPAELGDSAVYLCASSSTAGNQPQHFGDGTRLSIL.

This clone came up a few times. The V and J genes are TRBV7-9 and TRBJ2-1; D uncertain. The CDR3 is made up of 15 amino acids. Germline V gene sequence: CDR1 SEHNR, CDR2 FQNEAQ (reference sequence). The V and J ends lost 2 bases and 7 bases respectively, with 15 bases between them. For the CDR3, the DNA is TGTGCCAGCAGCTTACTATTAGGGCCAAGAAATGAGCAGTTCTTC. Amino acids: CASSLLLGPRNEQFF.

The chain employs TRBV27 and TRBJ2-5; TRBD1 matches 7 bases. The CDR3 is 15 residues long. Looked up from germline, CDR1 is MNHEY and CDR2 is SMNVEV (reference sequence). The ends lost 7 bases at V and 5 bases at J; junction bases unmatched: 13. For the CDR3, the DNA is TGTGCCAGCACCCCCTTGGTAGGGGGCGGGGAGACCCAGTACTTC. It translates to CASTPLVGGGETQYF.

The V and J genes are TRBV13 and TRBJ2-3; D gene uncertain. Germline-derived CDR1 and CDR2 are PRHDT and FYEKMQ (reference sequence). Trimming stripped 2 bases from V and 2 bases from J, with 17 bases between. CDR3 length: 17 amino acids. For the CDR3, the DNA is TGTGCCAGCAGCTTACAAGCGAGGTGGGGAAACACAGATACGCAGTATTTT. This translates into CASSLQARWGNTDTQYF.

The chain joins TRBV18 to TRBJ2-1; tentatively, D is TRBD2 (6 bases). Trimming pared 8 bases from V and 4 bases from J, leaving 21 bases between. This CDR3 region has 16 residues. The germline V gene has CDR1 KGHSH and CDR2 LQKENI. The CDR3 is CASAPSRGNTYNEQFF. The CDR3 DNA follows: TGTGCCAGCGCCCCTTCCCGGGGGAACACATACAATGAGCAGTTCTTC.

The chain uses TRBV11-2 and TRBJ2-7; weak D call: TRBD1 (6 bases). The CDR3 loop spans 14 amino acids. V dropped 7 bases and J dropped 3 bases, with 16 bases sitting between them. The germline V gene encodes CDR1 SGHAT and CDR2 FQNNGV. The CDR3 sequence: CASTQNRDRYEQYF. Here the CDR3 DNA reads TGTGCCAGCACTCAAAACAGGGATCGCTACGAGCAGTACTTC.

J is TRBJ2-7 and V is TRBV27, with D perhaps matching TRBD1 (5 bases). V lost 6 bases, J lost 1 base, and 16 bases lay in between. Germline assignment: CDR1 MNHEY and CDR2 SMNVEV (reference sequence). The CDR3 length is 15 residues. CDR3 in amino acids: CASRSSGMASYEQYF. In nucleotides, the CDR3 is TGTGCCAGCAGGTCCTCAGGGATGGCGTCCTACGAGCAGTACTTC.

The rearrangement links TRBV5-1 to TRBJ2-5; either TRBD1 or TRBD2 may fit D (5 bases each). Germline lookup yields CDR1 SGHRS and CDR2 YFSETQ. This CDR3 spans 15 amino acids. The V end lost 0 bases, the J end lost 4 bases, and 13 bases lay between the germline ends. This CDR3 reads CASSLDGTVLETQYF. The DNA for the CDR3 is TGCGCCAGCAGCTTGGATGGGACGGTTTTAGAGACCCAGTACTTC.

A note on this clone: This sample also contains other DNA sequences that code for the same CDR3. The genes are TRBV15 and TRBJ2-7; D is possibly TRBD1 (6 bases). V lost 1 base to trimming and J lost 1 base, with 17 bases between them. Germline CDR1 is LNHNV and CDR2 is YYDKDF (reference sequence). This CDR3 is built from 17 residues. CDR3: CATSRAPTGLPSYEQYF. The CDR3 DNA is TGTGCCACCAGCAGAGCCCCGACAGGACTCCCTTCCTACGAGCAGTACTTC.

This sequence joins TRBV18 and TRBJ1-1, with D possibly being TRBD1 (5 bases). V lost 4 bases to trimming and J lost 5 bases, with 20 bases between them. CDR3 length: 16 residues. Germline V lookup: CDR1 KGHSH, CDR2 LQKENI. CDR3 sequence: CASSQAGINAGTEAFF. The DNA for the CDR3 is TGTGCCAGCTCACAAGCAGGGATTAATGCGGGGACTGAAGCTTTCTTT.